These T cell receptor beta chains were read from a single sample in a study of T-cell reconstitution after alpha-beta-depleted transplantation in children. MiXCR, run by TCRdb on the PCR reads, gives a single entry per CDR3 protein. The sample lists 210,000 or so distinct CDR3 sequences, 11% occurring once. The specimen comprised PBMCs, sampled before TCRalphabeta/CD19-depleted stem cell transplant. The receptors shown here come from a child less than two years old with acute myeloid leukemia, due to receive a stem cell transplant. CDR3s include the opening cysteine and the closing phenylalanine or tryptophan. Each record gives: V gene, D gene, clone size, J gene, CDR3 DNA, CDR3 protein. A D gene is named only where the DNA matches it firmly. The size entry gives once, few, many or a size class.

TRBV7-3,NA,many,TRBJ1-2,TGTGCCAGCAGCTGGATCTATGGCTACACCTTC,CASSWIYGYTF
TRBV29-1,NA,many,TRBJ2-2,TGCAGCGCCCGGGTGTCCGGGGAGCTGTTTTTT,CSARVSGELFF
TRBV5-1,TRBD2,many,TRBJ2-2,TGCGCCAGCAGTTTCCCTCGGTCTAGCGGAACGAACACCGGGGAGCTGTTTTTT,CASSFPRSSGTNTGELFF
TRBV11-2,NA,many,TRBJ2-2,TGTGCCAGCAGCTTACGACTTAGGACTTACCCGAACACCGGGGAGCTGTTTTTT,CASSLRLRTYPNTGELFF
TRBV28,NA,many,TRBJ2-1,TGTGCCAGCAGTCCCTACAGGGCTTACAATGAGCAGTTCTTC,CASSPYRAYNEQFF
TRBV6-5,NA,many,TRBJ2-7,TGTGCCAGCAGTAGCCCTGGCGAGCAGTACTTC,CASSSPGEQYF
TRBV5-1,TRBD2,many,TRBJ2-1,TGCGCCAGCACGCGGGGGGGAGTCAACCTAAGGGGTGAGCAGTTCTTC,CASTRGGVNLRGEQFF
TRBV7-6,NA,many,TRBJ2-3,TGTGCCAGCAGCTTGAGGGTGGGCACAGATACGCAGTATTTT,CASSLRVGTDTQYF
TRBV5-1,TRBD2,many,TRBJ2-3,TGCGCCAGCAGCTTGGCACTAGCGGCCTTCACAGATACGCAGTATTTT,CASSLALAAFTDTQYF
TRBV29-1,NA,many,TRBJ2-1,TGCAGCGGCAGCTCTGCGTATGAGCAGTTCTTC,CSGSSAYEQFF
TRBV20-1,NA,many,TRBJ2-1,TGCAGTGCTAGAGCCCCCCCGTTCTACAATGAGCAGTTCTTC,CSARAPPFYNEQFF
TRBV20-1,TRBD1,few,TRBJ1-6,TGCAGTGCTAGAGAACGGACAGGGAGAGGTTCACCCCTCCACTTT,CSARERTGRGSPLHF
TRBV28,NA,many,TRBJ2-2,TGTGCCAGCAGTTCCACTGTCGGGGAGCTGTTTTTT,CASSSTVGELFF
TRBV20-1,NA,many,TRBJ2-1,TGCAGTGCTAGAAGCCTAGAGTCGGGAGCTCACAATGAGCAGTTCTTC,CSARSLESGAHNEQFF
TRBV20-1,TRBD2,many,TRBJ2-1,TGCAGTGCCCCTGGACTAGCGGGAGGAAATGAGCAGTTCTTC,CSAPGLAGGNEQFF
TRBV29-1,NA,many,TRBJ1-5,TGCAGCGTTGACGGGGGGAGCAATCAGCCCCAGCATTTT,CSVDGGSNQPQHF
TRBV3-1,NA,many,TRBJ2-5,TGTGCCAGCAGCCAAGGCGAGGTAGAGACCCAGTACTTC,CASSQGEVETQYF
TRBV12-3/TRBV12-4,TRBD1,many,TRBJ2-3,TGTGCCAGCAGTTTCGGGGCAGGGGGAGCGCTATTTTTGGATACGCAGTATTTT,CASSFGAGGALFLDTQYF